The table lists the clone carrying this T cell receptor beta chain with a few counts. Its antigen is not identified. Trimming cost V 0 bases and J 2 bases, with 8 bases left between them. CDR3 length equals 16 residues. Per the germline V gene, CDR1 is SGHTA and CDR2 is FQGNSA. The record originates from a study of blood T cells in healthy people across ages. A minimum of 6 micrograms of total RNA was extracted per sample. Study-wide results and caveats: As age increased, TCR beta diversity per million T cells fell in a roughly linear fashion.

Together with a sample-barcoded 5' primer, a J-beta primer mix was included in a second PCR lasting about 7 to 12 cycles. Samples each returned at least 2.5 million CDR3-containing paired-end reads. MiXCR, run by TCRdb on the 5' RACE reads, gives a single entry per CDR3 protein. This table has 2 million or so distinct CDR3 sequences, about 50% appearing once. The chain carries TRBV7-2 and TRBJ2-6; D perhaps matches TRBD1 (5 bases). The sequenced sample consisted of blood. This clonotype was sampled from a woman in her thirties or forties in good health. The CDR3 bases are TGTGCCAGCAGCTTAGCGGCAGGGACTGGGGCCAACGTCCTGACTTTC. It specifies CASSLAAGTGANVLTF.